This T cell receptor (beta chain) was profiled in a study of T cell responses to AZD1222 COVID-19 vaccine. Using immunoSEQ multiplex PCR, the repertoire was profiled, and TCRdb retains in-frame clones only, with some absent. The profile shows about 140,000 clones, about 90% of them singletons. Study outcomes and limitations: Donors skewed white British and female; clonal diversity was possibly underestimated. Repertoire sampling happened only post peak T cell response.

V was shortened by 2 bases and J by 5 bases, with 13 bases between the two germline ends. This CDR3 spans 14 amino acids. Looked up from germline, CDR1 is SGHNT and CDR2 is YYREEE (reference sequence). This clone showed up just once. Its cognate antigen is unknown. Second doses that came at about 4 or about 12 weeks were put together. The sequence derives from an adult who received the AZD1222 COVID-19 vaccine. The chain combines TRBV5-4 with TRBJ1-1; D is undetermined. The source material was peripheral blood, sampled 28 days after the second AZD1222 dose. The CDR3 DNA reads TGTGCCAGCAGCTTAGCTACGCGAGTGACTGAAGCTTTCTTT. It yields the protein CASSLATRVTEAFF.